The sequence of this TCR beta chain was determined in a study of blood T cell repertoires in COVID-19. Looking at the study overall: Whether acute or convalescent, the COVID-19 samples came from the United States, Italy and Spain. PBMCs, B-cell-depleted T cells, or T cells were the source of the cDNA or gDNA that made up the material.

Germline CDR1 reads SGHTA; CDR2 reads FQGNSA. This CDR3 spans 15 amino acids. With 0 bases removed from V and 1 base from J, the gap between germline ends came to 9 bases. Per the original methods: Estimated nucleated cell counts came from reference gene primer amplification. Produced via immunoSEQ multiplex PCR; TCRdb's table is partial and in-frame only. That table furnishes V, J and clone size, whereas the DNA furnished D and trimming. This table holds 35,000 to 40,000 clones, approximately 80% found once. The sample holds one count of this clone. The chain has TRBV7-2 and TRBJ2-5; D gene uncertain. What was sequenced was peripheral blood. This clonotype originated in a man aged 50-60 years with active or convalescent COVID-19. The CDR3 reads CASSLAQRRQETQYF. In DNA form, the CDR3 reads TGTGCCAGCAGCTTAGCGCAGCGCCGCCAAGAGACCCAGTACTTC.